These T cell receptor beta chains were read from a single sample in a study of OX40 agonist ivuxolimab in advanced cancers. Clones were sequenced by immunoSEQ multiplex PCR, and TCRdb holds only the in-frame ones, with some missing. The data show under 90,000 clones, around 91% seen once. This specimen was CD4+ or CD8+ T cells sorted from blood, taken in a trial of the OX40 agonist ivuxolimab. The receptor source for this set is an adult with an advanced solid tumor such as melanoma, head and neck, liver or kidney cancer. CDR3s include the opening cysteine and the closing phenylalanine or tryptophan. The D gene is left open where the match is weak. A clone size is listed for some rows: how often the clone was seen (once, few, many), or a class if it is expanded.

D gene	J gene	clone size	V gene	CDR3 protein	CDR3 DNA
NA	TRBJ1-5	NA	TRBV15	CATGGPNQPQHF	TGTGCCACCGGGGGGCCAAATCAGCCCCAGCATTTT
NA	TRBJ2-1	NA	TRBV7-9	CASSPSSAHNEQFF	TGTGCCAGCAGCCCCTCTAGCGCCCACAATGAGCAGTTCTTC
NA	TRBJ1-2	NA	TRBV5-5	CASSPLNYGYTF	TGTGCCAGCAGCCCTTTAAACTATGGCTACACCTTC
TRBD2	TRBJ2-7	NA	TRBV10-2	CASSEQSTSRYYEQYF	TGCGCCAGCAGTGAGCAATCGACTAGCCGATACTACGAGCAGTACTTC
NA	TRBJ1-5	once	TRBV18	CASSPYSNQPQHF	TGTGCCAGCTCACCCTATAGCAATCAGCCCCAGCATTTT
TRBD1	TRBJ1-2	NA	TRBV10-3	CAISEGGQFNYGYTF	TGTGCCATCAGTGAGGGGGGACAGTTTAACTATGGCTACACCTTC
TRBD2	TRBJ2-1	NA	TRBV7-3	CASSSGLAADEQFF	TGTGCCAGCAGCTCGGGACTAGCGGCCGATGAGCAGTTCTTC
NA	TRBJ1-5	NA	TRBV6-5	CASRQYGGSNQPQHF	TGTGCCAGCAGGCAATACGGGGGGAGCAATCAGCCCCAGCATTTT
NA	TRBJ2-5	NA	TRBV9	CASSVATQETQYF	TGTGCCAGCAGCGTGGCTACGCAAGAGACCCAGTACTTC
NA	TRBJ2-7	NA	TRBV28	CASSLYWGDSYEQYF	TGTGCCAGCAGTTTATACTGGGGGGACTCCTACGAGCAGTACTTC
NA	TRBJ2-3	NA	TRBV10-3	CAISELGQGGTDTQYF	TGTGCCATCAGTGAGTTGGGCCAAGGGGGTACAGATACGCAGTATTTT
TRBD2	TRBJ2-1	NA	TRBV9	CASSVASGVYNEQFF	TGTGCCAGCAGCGTAGCTAGCGGAGTATACAATGAGCAGTTCTTC
NA	TRBJ2-4	NA	TRBV19	CASSIDLERYIQYF	TGTGCCAGTAGTATAGATCTGGAGCGGTACATTCAGTACTTC
TRBD1	TRBJ1-5	NA	TRBV19	CASSSTGGNNQPQHF	TGTGCCAGTAGCTCTACAGGGGGCAACAATCAGCCCCAGCATTTT
NA	TRBJ2-7	NA	TRBV27	CASSLWGGISYEQYF	TGTGCCAGCAGTTTATGGGGCGGCATCTCCTACGAGCAGTACTTC
NA	TRBJ2-1	NA	TRBV5-4	CASSLDPDGREKFF	TGTGCCAGCAGCTTGGATCCCGACGGACGCGAGAAGTTCTTC
NA	TRBJ2-7	NA	TRBV11-3	CASSLVLFEQYF	TGTGCCAGCAGCTTAGTATTATTCGAGCAGTACTTC
TRBD1	TRBJ2-1	NA	TRBV11-3	CASSLTGAGSYNEQFF	TGTGCCAGCAGCTTAACAGGGGCAGGATCCTACAATGAGCAGTTCTTC
NA	TRBJ1-1	once	TRBV13	CASSRRGGAFF	TGTGCCAGCAGCCGCCGGGGTGGAGCTTTCTTT
NA	TRBJ2-3	NA	TRBV11-1	CASSSYLVSDTQYF	TGTGCCAGCAGCTCCTACTTGGTGTCAGATACGCAGTATTTT
NA	TRBJ2-5	NA	TRBV11-2	CASSQSPRSQVTRETQYF	TGTGCCAGCAGCCAATCCCCCCGCAGCCAAGTAACAAGAGAGACCCAGTACTTC
NA	TRBJ2-2	NA	TRBV7-2	CASSPDAFMTAAGELFF	TGTGCCAGCAGTCCAGATGCCTTTATGACAGCGGCCGGGGAGCTGTTTTTT
NA	TRBJ2-7	NA	TRBV4-1	CASSQGRLSQAYEQYF	TGCGCCAGCAGCCAAGGGAGGCTCAGCCAGGCCTACGAGCAGTACTTC
NA	TRBJ1-2	NA	TRBV7-2	CASSLGGGGYTF	TGTGCCAGCAGCTTAGGGGGGGGCGGCTACACCTTC
TRBD2	TRBJ2-1	few	TRBV19	CASSRVAGGQHNEQFF	TGTGCCAGTAGTCGAGTAGCGGGAGGGCAGCACAATGAGCAGTTCTTC
NA	TRBJ2-2	NA	TRBV6-5	CASSIWPGELFF	TGTGCCAGCAGTATCTGGCCCGGGGAGCTGTTTTTT
TRBD2	TRBJ2-7	NA	TRBV11-2	CASSLDGRLAGSYEQYF	TGTGCCAGCAGCTTAGATGGACGACTAGCGGGTTCCTACGAGCAGTACTTC
NA	TRBJ2-7	NA	TRBV7-9	CATRVSGFPYEQYF	TGTGCCACCAGGGTTTCGGGGTTCCCCTACGAGCAGTACTTC
NA	TRBJ2-3	NA	TRBV11-2	CASSLEGTSTDTQYF	TGTGCCAGCAGCTTAGAAGGTACTAGCACAGATACGCAGTATTTT
NA	TRBJ1-1	NA	TRBV6-1	CASSEGSGKTEAFF	TGTGCCAGCAGTGAAGGTTCCGGAAAAACTGAAGCTTTCTTT
TRBD1	TRBJ2-7	NA	TRBV5-1	CASSTGQDHHEQYF	TGCGCCAGCAGCACCGGACAGGACCATCACGAGCAGTACTTC
NA	TRBJ2-7	NA	TRBV5-6	CASSLGYEQYF	TGTGCCAGCAGCTTGGGATACGAGCAGTACTTC
NA	TRBJ2-3	NA	TRBV6-6	CASRRSLGVSDTQYF	TGTGCCAGCAGAAGGTCCCTCGGGGTCTCAGATACGCAGTATTTT
NA	TRBJ1-2	NA	TRBV5-6	CASSLPGRRYGYTF	TGTGCCAGCAGCCTGCCGGGACGGCGCTATGGCTACACCTTC
NA	TRBJ1-5	NA	TRBV5-1	CASSLEGADNQPQHF	TGCGCCAGCAGCTTGGAAGGGGCTGACAATCAGCCCCAGCATTTT